Listed below are T cell receptor beta chains from one sample, sequenced in a study of T-cell reconstitution after alpha-beta-depleted transplantation in children. TCRdb redid the calling of the PCR reads with MiXCR, one entry per CDR3 protein. The data show roughly 500,000 distinct CDR3 sequences, under 15% seen once. Specimen: PBMCs from the stem cell graft donor, collected from the stem cell graft. These receptors all stem from a human donor who donated a stem cell graft to a child with combined immunodeficiency. CDR3s include the opening cysteine and the closing phenylalanine or tryptophan. The order of the fields is V gene, J gene, clone size, D gene, CDR3 DNA, CDR3 protein. D genes are given only for firm matches. Rows give clone size only sometimes, using once, few, many, or a class for an expanded clone.

TRBV20-1,TRBJ2-7,few,-,TGCAGTGCTAGAGACAGGGCTATGTACGAGCAGTACTTC,CSARDRAMYEQYF
TRBV7-8,TRBJ2-1,few,TRBD2,TGTGCCAGCAGCTTAGCAACGGGAGGCCAGAGGGAGCAGTTCTTC,CASSLATGGQREQFF
TRBV12-3/TRBV12-4,TRBJ1-3,many,-,TGTGCCAGCAGCCGAGGGGGGGATATTGGAAACACCATATATTTT,CASSRGGDIGNTIYF
TRBV3-1,TRBJ2-1,-,TRBD2,TGTGCCAGCAGCCTCGACGGGAGGGCCCCCAATGAGCAGTTCTTC,CASSLDGRAPNEQFF
TRBV7-9,TRBJ2-7,-,TRBD1,TGTGCCAGCACCTATTCCGGGACAGGGGTGAGCGAGCAGTACTTC,CASTYSGTGVSEQYF
TRBV12-3/TRBV12-4,TRBJ1-6,many,-,TGTGCCAGCAGTTTGGGGTTCAATTCACCCCTCCACTTT,CASSLGFNSPLHF
TRBV6-4,TRBJ2-1,-,-,TGTGCCAGCCGATTTGTGGAGAGCACAATGAGGCAGTTCTTC,CASRFVESTMRQFF
TRBV12-3/TRBV12-4,TRBJ2-7,few,-,TGTGCCAGCAGTTTGTCCATGGGTGAGCAGTACTTC,CASSLSMGEQYF
TRBV6-1,TRBJ1-4,many,TRBD1,TGTGCCAGCAGGCTGACAGGGGCTTCTGAAAAACTGTTTTTT,CASRLTGASEKLFF
TRBV10-3,TRBJ2-1,many,TRBD2,TGTGCCATCGGGGCTAGCGGGAAGGGTTACAATGAGCAGTTCTTC,CAIGASGKGYNEQFF
TRBV9,TRBJ2-7,few,TRBD1,TGTGCCAGCAGCTCTGGGACAGTCACGTACGAGCAGTACTTC,CASSSGTVTYEQYF
TRBV27,TRBJ1-2,many,-,TGTGCCAGCAGTTTAGGGGGGACCTATGGCTACACCTTC,CASSLGGTYGYTF
TRBV12-3/TRBV12-4,TRBJ1-1,many,-,TGTGCCAGCAGTTTAGCGGGACACTTCATGAACACTGAAGCTTTCTTT,CASSLAGHFMNTEAFF
TRBV28,TRBJ2-5,-,-,TGTGCCAGCAGCTCGGGGACCGCTTATGGAGAGACCCAGTACTTC,CASSSGTAYGETQYF
TRBV5-1,TRBJ2-3,many,-,TGCGCCAGCAGCTTGGTACTGGGGGATACGCAGTATTTT,CASSLVLGDTQYF
TRBV11-2,TRBJ2-7,many,TRBD2,TGTGCCAGCACCAGGGACTATATCTCCTACGAGCAGTACTTC,CASTRDYISYEQYF
TRBV24-1,TRBJ2-5,-,TRBD1,TGTGCCACCAGTGACGGGGACAGGGGGCAAGAGACCCAGTACTTC,CATSDGDRGQETQYF
TRBV29-1,TRBJ1-1,-,TRBD1,TGCAGCGTTGCCCTGGGACAGCCCAACACTGAAGCTTTCTTT,CSVALGQPNTEAFF
TRBV13,TRBJ2-7,many,TRBD1,TGTGCCAGCAGCCCCCAAGGGACAGGGGACCACTACGAGCAGTACTTC,CASSPQGTGDHYEQYF
TRBV12-3/TRBV12-4,TRBJ2-7,few,TRBD1,TGTGCCAGCAGTACCCGGGACAGTCAGTACGAGCAGTACTTC,CASSTRDSQYEQYF
TRBV6-5,TRBJ2-5,many,-,TGTGCCAGCAGCTATAACTTCTGGGAGACCCAGTACTTC,CASSYNFWETQYF
TRBV10-3,TRBJ2-2,-,TRBD1,TGTGCCATCAGTGGCGGACAGGGGACGAACACCGGGGAGCTGTTTTTT,CAISGGQGTNTGELFF
TRBV11-3,TRBJ2-1,-,TRBD2,TGTGCCAGCAGCGTACTACGGCTAGCGGCATACAATGAGCAGTTCTTC,CASSVLRLAAYNEQFF
TRBV5-1,TRBJ2-1,few,-,TGCGCCAGCAGCTTGGACCTAGGAGGTAGCAATGAGCAGTTCTTC,CASSLDLGGSNEQFF
TRBV5-1,TRBJ2-1,few,TRBD1,TGCGCCAGCAGCTCAAACAGGGGACCCAACTACAATGAGCAGTTCTTC,CASSSNRGPNYNEQFF
TRBV7-9,TRBJ2-7,-,TRBD1,TGTGCCAGCAGCCCCCCGGGACAGGGATACTACGAGCAGTACTTC,CASSPPGQGYYEQYF
TRBV20-1,TRBJ2-6,few,-,TGCAGTGCTGAGGGCTCCGGGGCCAACGTCCTGACTTTC,CSAEGSGANVLTF